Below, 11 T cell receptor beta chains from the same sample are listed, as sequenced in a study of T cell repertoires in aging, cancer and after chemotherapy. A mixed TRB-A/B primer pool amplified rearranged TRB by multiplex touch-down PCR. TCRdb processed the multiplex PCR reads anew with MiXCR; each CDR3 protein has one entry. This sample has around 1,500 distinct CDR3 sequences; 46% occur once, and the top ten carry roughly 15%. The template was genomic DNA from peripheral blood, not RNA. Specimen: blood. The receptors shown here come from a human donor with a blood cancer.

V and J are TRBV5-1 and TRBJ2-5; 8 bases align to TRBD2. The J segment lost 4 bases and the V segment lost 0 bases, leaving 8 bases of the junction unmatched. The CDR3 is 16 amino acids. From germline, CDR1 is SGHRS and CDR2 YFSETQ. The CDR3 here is CASSLDLSGSGETQYF. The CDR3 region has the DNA TGCGCCAGCAGCTTGGATCTAAGCGGGAGTGGAGAGACCCAGTACTTC. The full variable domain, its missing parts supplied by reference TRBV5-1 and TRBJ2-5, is KAGVTQTPRYLIKTRGQQVTLSCSPISGHRSVSWYQQTPGQGLQFLFEYFSETQRNKGNFPGRFSGRQFSNSRSEMNVSTLELGDSALYLCASSLDLSGSGETQYFGPGTRLLVL.

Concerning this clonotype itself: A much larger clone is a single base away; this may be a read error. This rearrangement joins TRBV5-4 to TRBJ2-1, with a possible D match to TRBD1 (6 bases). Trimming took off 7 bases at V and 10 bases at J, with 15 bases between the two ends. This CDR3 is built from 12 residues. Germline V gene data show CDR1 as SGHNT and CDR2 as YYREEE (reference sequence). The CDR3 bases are TGTGCCAGCGTAATACAGGGTGGCGAGCAGTTCTTC. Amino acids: CASVIQGGEQFF.

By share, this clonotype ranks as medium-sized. CDR3 sequence reads: CASSIGQGSYEQYF. The CDR3 DNA sequence: TGTGCCAGTAGTATAGGACAGGGGAGCTACGAGCAGTACTTC. V is TRBV19 and J is TRBJ2-7; 8 nucleotides agree with TRBD1. CDR3 length: 14 residues. V gave up 1 base and J gave up 3 bases; unmatched junction bases: 2. Looked up from germline, CDR1 is LNHDA and CDR2 is SQIVND (reference sequence).

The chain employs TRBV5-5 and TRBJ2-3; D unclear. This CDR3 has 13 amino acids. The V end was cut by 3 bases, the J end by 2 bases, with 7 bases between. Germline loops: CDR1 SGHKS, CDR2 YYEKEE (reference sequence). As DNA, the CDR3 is TGTGCCAGCAGCTCACCCCACACAGATACGCAGTATTTT. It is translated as CASSSPHTDTQYF.

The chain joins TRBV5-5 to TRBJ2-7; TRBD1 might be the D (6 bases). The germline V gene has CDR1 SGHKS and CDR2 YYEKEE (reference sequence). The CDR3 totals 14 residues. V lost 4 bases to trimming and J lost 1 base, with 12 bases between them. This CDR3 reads CASSATQGSYEQYF. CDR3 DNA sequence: TGTGCCAGCAGCGCCACACAGGGTTCCTACGAGCAGTACTTC.

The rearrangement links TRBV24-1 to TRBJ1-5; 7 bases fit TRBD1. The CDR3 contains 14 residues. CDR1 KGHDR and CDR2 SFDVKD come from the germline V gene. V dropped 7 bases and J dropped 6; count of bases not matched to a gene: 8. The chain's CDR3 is CATSSGRDSQPQHF. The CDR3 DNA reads TGTGCCACCAGCTCAGGCAGGGACAGTCAGCCCCAGCATTTT.

The CDR3 nucleotides read TGTGCCAGCAGCAGACGGGAGGCCCAAGGGTACGAGCAGTACTTC. The encoded protein is CASSRREAQGYEQYF. This chain joins TRBV7-2 and TRBJ2-7; 7 positions agree with TRBD2. The CDR3 length is 15 residues. J lost 4 bases, V lost 5 bases, and 11 bases had no gene match. Germline loops: CDR1 SGHTA, CDR2 FQGNSA.

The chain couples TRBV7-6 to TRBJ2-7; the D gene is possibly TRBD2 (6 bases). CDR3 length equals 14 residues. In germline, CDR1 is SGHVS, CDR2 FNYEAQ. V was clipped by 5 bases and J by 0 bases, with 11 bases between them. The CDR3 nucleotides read TGTGCCAGCAGCGTAACTAGCAGCTCCTACGAGCAGTACTTC. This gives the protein CASSVTSSSYEQYF.

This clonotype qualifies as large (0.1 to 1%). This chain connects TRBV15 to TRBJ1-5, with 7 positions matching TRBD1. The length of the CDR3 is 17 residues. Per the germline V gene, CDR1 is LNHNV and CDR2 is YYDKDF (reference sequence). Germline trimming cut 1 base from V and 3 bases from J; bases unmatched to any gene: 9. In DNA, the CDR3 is TGTGCCACCAGCAGAGCGGGGCAGGGGGGGATCAATCAGCCCCAGCATTTT. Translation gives CATSRAGQGGINQPQHF.

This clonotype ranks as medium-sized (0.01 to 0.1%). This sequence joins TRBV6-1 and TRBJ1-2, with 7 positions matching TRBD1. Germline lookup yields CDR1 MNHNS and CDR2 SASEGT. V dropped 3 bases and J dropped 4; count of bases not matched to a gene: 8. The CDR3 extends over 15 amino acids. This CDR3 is CASSDTITGVYGYTF. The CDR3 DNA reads TGTGCCAGCAGTGATACTATCACAGGGGTCTATGGCTACACCTTC.

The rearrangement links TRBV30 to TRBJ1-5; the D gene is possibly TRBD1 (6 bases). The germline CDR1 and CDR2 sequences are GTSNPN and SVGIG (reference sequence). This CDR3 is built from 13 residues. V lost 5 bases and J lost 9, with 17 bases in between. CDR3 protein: CAWSSGGGWPQHF. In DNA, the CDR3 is TGTGCCTGGTCCAGCGGGGGCGGTTGGCCCCAGCATTTT.